The T cell receptor beta chain under discussion was sequenced for a study of neurological immune-mediated disorders (dated by TCRdb to 2018 to 2020). Concerning the study at large: Among the roughly 35 multiple sclerosis patients, some 31 had relapsing-remitting MS and 3 had secondary progressive MS. The study compared peripheral blood TCR-beta repertoires of HTLV-I-associated myelopathy (HAM/TSP) patients, multiple sclerosis patients and healthy controls using UMI-based sequencing. Alongside PBMC samples, the set of about 100 TCR-beta libraries contained longitudinal samples, technical triplicates, and paired CD4+ and CD8+ T-cell subsets that had been sorted. The cohort comprised approximately 67 subjects: around 15 HAM/TSP patients, roughly 34 multiple sclerosis patients and around 20 healthy controls. Results the study describes overall, beyond this receptor: TCR clonal expansion was highest in HAM/TSP patients and lowest in MS patients, with MS patients falling below even healthy controls. The MS cluster was not associated with any clinical or MRI features, and the authors stated that larger cohorts are needed. Across subjects, expanded clones never shared an identical CDR3 amino acid sequence, which suggests that the TCR-beta repertoires in every group were private. Repertoires from 18 of 34 MS patients were grouped by phylogenetic analysis into a cluster of related CDR3 sequences, suggesting a possible repertoire-level signature.

cDNA synthesis used template-switch 5'RACE with a primer carrying a 10-nucleotide random unique molecular identifier tagging each TCR transcript. Over 170 million TCR-beta sequences, covering 15-18 subjects, were produced in each sequencing run. The RNeasy kit was used for extraction of total RNA. Using the KAPA Real-time Library Amplification kit, TCR-beta VDJ regions were amplified with primers for the TCR constant region and the 5'RACE anchor. A first PCR added sample indexes and Illumina adaptors, and a second PCR then raised library yield. The roughly 650 bp TCR product was size-selected on a 2% E-gel SizeSelection system after Ampure bead purification. Before pooling, libraries had their quality checked on a Bioanalyzer, their concentration measured with Qubit, and their quantity determined with the Kapa Library Quantification kit. Paired-end 2 x 150 bp sequencing of the libraries was performed on an Illumina HiSeq 2500. To increase sequence diversity, about 25-30% phiX was spiked into each library pool. For the original study's pipeline: The quality-filtered reads were processed with the UMI-based MiGEC pipeline, whose error correction step removed more than 80% of the raw TCR sequences. VDJ genes were aligned to IMGT germline references, and each clonotype was defined by a unique CDR3 amino acid sequence together with V-J genes. Clonal expansion, Shannon diversity, and CDR3 relatedness (CalcPairwiseDistances, ClusterSamples) were evaluated with VDJtools, and phylogenetic trees were built with CLCbio workbench. Clones with at least 8 unique UMIs were defined as expanded, with this threshold being based on coefficient-of-variation modelling across technical triplicates. TCRdb trimmed the raw reads at Q25, called clones with MiXCR and kept productive beta chains. Every entry covers one CDR3 protein and lists the most common genes and DNA from its rows. TCRdb, not the authors, supplied the V and J calls. In all, the sample holds 27,000 or so distinct CDR3 sequences, and around 3.4% of those were seen once. The top ten constitute 6% to 9% of the sample.

This clonotype has at least ten counts. The antigen it binds to is not known. No quality values exist for individual bases; no much larger clone is one base distant. For unsorted PBMC libraries, 2 million PBMCs were used after storage in RNAlater at -80 degrees C until RNA extraction. Multiple sclerosis patients were enrolled in a US clinical protocol evaluating disease progression by magnetic resonance imaging. PBMCs were separated from peripheral blood using Ficoll-Hypaque density gradient centrifugation and then cryopreserved in liquid nitrogen. V loses 4 bases, J loses 5 bases, and the germline ends lie 13 bases apart. There are 15 amino acids in the CDR3, from cysteine to phenylalanine inclusive. Left in the record is the CDR3 DNA by itself, 45 bases read in frame from the first base. The germline V gene (reference sequence) provides CDR1 SGHNT and CDR2 YYREEE.

Sequencing input: PBMCs. The sequence was collected from a woman in her twenties or thirties with multiple sclerosis. The receptor chain draws on TRBV5-4 and TRBJ2-6; the D element could tentatively be TRBD1 or TRBD2, as 6 bases agree for each. CDR3 sequence: CASSQWGARANVLTF. The bases are TGTGCCAGCAGCCAATGGGGGGCTCGGGCCAACGTCCTGACTTTC. The reference TRBV5-4 and TRBJ2-6 proteins fill in what lies around the CDR3, so the full variable domain reads ETGVTQSPTHLIKTRGQQVTLRCSSQSGHNTVSWYQQALGQGPQFIFQYYREEENGRGNFPPRFSGLQFPNYSSELNVNALELDDSALYLCASSQWGARANVLTFGAGSRLTVL.